The clone carrying this T cell receptor beta chain has ten or more counts. As yet, its antigen is unknown. Documented time point: newly diagnosed GD, antithyroid drugs for less than 3 months. TCR sequences were obtained from RNA taken from PBMCs. CDR3 regions were amplified by Arm-PCR using iRepertoire HTBI primers to build TCR beta libraries. TCRdb re-derived calls from the multiplex PCR reads in MiXCR, one entry per CDR3 protein. The sample holds 200,000 to 300,000 distinct CDR3 sequences, around 20% seen once. This sample was taken from a study of regulatory T cells in long-lasting Graves disease. The germline gives CDR1 SGHRS, CDR2 YFSETQ. V dropped 0 bases and J dropped 5 bases, with 9 bases sitting between them. The CDR3 extends over 14 amino acids. Findings of the study overall: Persistent disease was associated with favored TRBV28 usage and with favored use of TRBJ1-2 and TRBJ2-5.

The source of this sequence is a female donor with Graves disease. The chain couples TRBV5-1 to TRBJ2-1; TRBD1 or TRBD2 may be the D gene (5 bases each). This specimen consisted of peripheral blood mononuclear cells (PBMCs), obtained at new diagnosis, from a patient treated with antithyroid drugs. CDR3 sequence: CASSLERGDNEQFF. The DNA for the CDR3 is TGCGCCAGCAGCTTGGAAAGGGGAGACAATGAGCAGTTCTTC.